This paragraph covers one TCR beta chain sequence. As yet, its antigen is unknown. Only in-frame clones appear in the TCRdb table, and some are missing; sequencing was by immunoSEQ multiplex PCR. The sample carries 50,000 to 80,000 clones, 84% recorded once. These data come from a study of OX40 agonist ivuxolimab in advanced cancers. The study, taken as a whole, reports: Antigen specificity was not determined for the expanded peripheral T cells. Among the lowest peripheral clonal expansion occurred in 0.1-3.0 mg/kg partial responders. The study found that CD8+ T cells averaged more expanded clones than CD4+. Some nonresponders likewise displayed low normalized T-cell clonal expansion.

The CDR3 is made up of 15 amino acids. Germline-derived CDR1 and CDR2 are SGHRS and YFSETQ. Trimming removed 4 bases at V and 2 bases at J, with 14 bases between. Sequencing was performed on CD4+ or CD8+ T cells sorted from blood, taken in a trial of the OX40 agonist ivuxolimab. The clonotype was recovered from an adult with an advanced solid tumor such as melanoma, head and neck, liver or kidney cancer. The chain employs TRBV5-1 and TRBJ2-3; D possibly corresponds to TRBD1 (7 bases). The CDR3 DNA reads TGCGCCAGCAGCCTTGCAGGGGGGCACACAGATACGCAGTATTTT. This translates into CASSLAGGHTDTQYF.